This T cell receptor (beta chain) emerged from a study of cytomegalovirus exposure and HLA in healthy donors. Across the study: Of roughly 400 genotyped donors, about 81% grouped in the Caucasian-associated ancestry cluster.

General study points: Among TCR beta chains of equal frequency, HLA-associated ones were more clonally expanded in a later analysis. Under 20,000 TCR beta sequences were associated with HLA alleles at 0.05 false discovery rate in a later analysis.

Worth noting for this clone: Its cognate antigen is unknown.

PCR amplification relied on 60 Vbeta primers (plus 13 Jbeta primers). Generated by immunoSEQ multiplex PCR, the TCRdb table keeps only in-frame clones and is missing some. The table lists some 180,000 clones, roughly a tenth of them singletons. Sequenced input: PBMCs. The clonotype originates from a woman in her 30s in good health and CMV-seropositive.

DNA for the CDR3: TGTGCCACCGAGGGGAACACTGAAGCTTTCTTT. Protein sequence: CATEGNTEAFF. The rearrangement links TRBV6-6 to TRBJ1-1; D gene unclear. Trimming took off 10 bases at V and 1 base at J, with 7 bases between the two ends. The CDR3 runs 11 residues. CDR1 and CDR2 (germline): MNHNY, SVGAGI (reference sequence).